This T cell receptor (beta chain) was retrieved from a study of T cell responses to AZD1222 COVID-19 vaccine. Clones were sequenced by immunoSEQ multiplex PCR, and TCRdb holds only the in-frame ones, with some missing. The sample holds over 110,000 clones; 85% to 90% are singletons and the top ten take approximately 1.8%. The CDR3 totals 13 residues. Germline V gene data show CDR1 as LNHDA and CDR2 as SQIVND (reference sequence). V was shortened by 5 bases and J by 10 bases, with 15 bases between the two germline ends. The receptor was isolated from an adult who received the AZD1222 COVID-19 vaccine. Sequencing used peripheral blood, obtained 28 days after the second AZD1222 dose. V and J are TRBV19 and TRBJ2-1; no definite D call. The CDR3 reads CASSPPGRGEQFF. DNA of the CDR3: TGTGCCAGTAGTCCCCCCGGTCGAGGCGAGCAGTTCTTC.